The 17 T cell receptor beta chains reported below all come from one sample, sequenced in a study of T-cell reconstitution after alpha-beta-depleted transplantation in children. Using unique molecular identifiers, the investigators prepared the TCRbeta library. TCRdb redid the calling of the PCR reads with MiXCR, one entry per CDR3 protein. The sample has around 370,000 distinct CDR3 sequences, under 20% seen once. This specimen consisted of PBMCs, mostly from graft donor cells, obtained 360 days after TCRalphabeta/CD19-depleted stem cell transplant. Every receptor here comes from a male patient aged 2-15 years who had a stem cell transplant for acute lymphoblastic leukemia, so the T cells may come from the graft donor.

There are a few counts of this clonotype. The genes are TRBV5-6 and TRBJ2-1; 11 bases match TRBD1. V was pared by 4 bases and J by 9 bases, with 3 bases of the junction left unmatched. This CDR3 region has 13 residues. CDR1 is SGHDT, CDR2 YYEEEE, per germline. The CDR3 region is CASSRGTGGEQFF. For the CDR3, the DNA is TGTGCCAGCAGCCGGGGGACAGGGGGTGAGCAGTTCTTC.

V and J are TRBV7-8 and TRBJ2-3, with 7 bases matching TRBD2. V lost 3 bases to trimming and J lost 4 bases; unmatched junction nucleotides: 13. The CDR3 runs to 17 residues. CDR1 is SGHVS, CDR2 FQNEAQ, per germline. The chain's CDR3 is CASSFRLAELYPDTQYF. The DNA of the CDR3 is TGTGCCAGCAGCTTCCGACTAGCCGAGCTCTACCCAGATACGCAGTATTTT. Complete variable domain (other parts from reference TRBV7-8 and TRBJ2-3): GAGVSQSPRYKVAKRGQDVALRCDPISGHVSLFWYQQALGQGPEFLTYFQNEAQLDKSGLPSDRFFAERPEGSVSTLKIQRTQQEDSAVYLCASSFRLAELYPDTQYFGPGTRLTVL.

The V and J genes are TRBV6-5 and TRBJ2-7; no definite D call. The CDR3 extends over 15 amino acids. The germline V gene encodes CDR1 MNHEY and CDR2 SVGAGI. Trimming pared 2 bases from V and 2 bases from J, leaving 13 bases between. CDR3 residues: CASSYGSGATYEQYF. In DNA form, the CDR3 reads TGTGCCAGCAGTTACGGCTCAGGCGCGACCTACGAGCAGTACTTC.

This clonotype was detected only a few times. The CDR3 DNA reads TGTGCCAGCAGTTACGAATCAGGGTACGAGCAGTACTTC. Protein product: CASSYESGYEQYF. The rearrangement joins TRBV6-2 or TRBV6-3 to TRBJ2-7; D is possibly TRBD1 (5 bases). The V and J ends lost 2 bases and 4 bases respectively, with 9 bases between them. CDR1 MNHEY and CDR2 SVGEGT come from the germline V gene. CDR3 size: 13 residues.

This chain uses TRBV10-3 with TRBJ2-5, with 7 bases that match TRBD2. Germline values: CDR1 ENHRY, CDR2 SYGVKD. The CDR3 has 17 amino acids. V was pared by 4 bases and J by 5 bases, with 16 bases of the junction left unmatched. The CDR3 region is CAISVSPGKGRDETQYF. For the CDR3, the DNA is TGTGCCATCAGTGTGTCCCCAGGGAAAGGGAGGGACGAGACCCAGTACTTC.

This clonotype turned up a few times. The chain joins TRBV14 to TRBJ2-1, with 10 positions matching TRBD2. V lost 6 bases and J lost 7; bases outside the gene matches: 3. Germline-derived CDR1 and CDR2 are SGHDN and FVKESK. There are 13 residues in the CDR3. The CDR3 DNA reads TGTGCCAGCAGGGCTAGCGGGAGTAATGAGCAGTTCTTC. Protein product: CASRASGSNEQFF.

The rearrangement joins TRBV10-3 to TRBJ2-1; 7 positions match TRBD1. Germline V gene lookup returns CDR1 ENHRY and CDR2 SYGVKD. The CDR3 loop spans 13 amino acids. V was pared by 6 bases and J by 5 bases, with 4 bases of the junction left unmatched. CDR3 DNA: TGTGCCATCAGCGACAGGGAAAACAATGAGCAGTTCTTC. Translated: CAISDRENNEQFF.

This sequence joins TRBV7-9 and TRBJ2-1, with TRBD2 matching over 12 bases. CDR1 is SEHNR, CDR2 FQNEAQ, per germline (reference sequence). V was pared by 5 bases and J by 10 bases, with 12 bases of the junction left unmatched. The CDR3 runs to 16 residues. CDR3 nucleotides: TGTGCCAGCAGCCGAAAGACTAGCGGGAGCCTTCGGGAGCAGTTCTTC. Translated, it gives CASSRKTSGSLREQFF.

The chain combines TRBV29-1 with TRBJ2-1; 10 bases fit TRBD2. CDR3 length equals 13 residues. V dropped 3 bases and J dropped 13; count of bases not matched to a gene: 9. Germline V gene sequence: CDR1 SQVTM, CDR2 ANQGSEA. CDR3 region: CSVDLLAGDRQFF. In DNA, the CDR3 is TGCAGCGTTGATCTCCTAGCGGGAGATCGACAGTTCTTC.

This clonotype was found once. V is TRBV4-1 and J is TRBJ2-7; TRBD2 aligns across 12 bases. Germline V gene lookup returns CDR1 MGHRA and CDR2 YSYEKL. Unmatched junction bases numbered 10, after V lost 1 base and J lost 6 bases. The CDR3 is 17 residues long. CDR3 coding DNA: TGCGCCAGCAGCCAAGGGCCTCGACTAGCGGGAGTGAGCGAGCAGTACTTC. Its protein is CASSQGPRLAGVSEQYF.

In its sample, this clonotype was seen many times. The rearrangement joins TRBV5-1 to TRBJ2-3; TRBD2 aligns across 13 bases. Germline V gene sequence: CDR1 SGHRS, CDR2 YFSETQ. The trim removed 0 bases at V and 2 bases at J, leaving 3 bases unmatched. This CDR3 has 17 residues. The CDR3 DNA is TGCGCCAGCAGCTTGGGGACTAGCGGGAGAAACACAGATACGCAGTATTTT. It yields the protein CASSLGTSGRNTDTQYF.

This clonotype has just a few counts. V is TRBV29-1 and J is TRBJ2-7, with TRBD1 matching over 10 bases. V lost 7 bases to trimming and J lost 2 bases; unmatched junction nucleotides: 14. The CDR3 spans 16 residues. Germline values: CDR1 SQVTM, CDR2 ANQGSEA. Here the CDR3 reads CSGGQGLLVDPYEQYF. CDR3 nucleotide sequence: TGCAGCGGGGGACAGGGGCTGCTAGTGGACCCCTACGAGCAGTACTTC.

The CDR3 protein is CASSPEVTKGEQFF. CDR3 DNA: TGTGCCAGCAGCCCAGAGGTTACGAAGGGTGAGCAGTTCTTC. The rearrangement uses TRBV5-8 and TRBJ2-1; no firm D call. The ends were cut back, 4 bases at V and 9 bases at J, with 17 bases in the middle. CDR3 size: 14 residues. The germline CDR1 and CDR2 sequences are SGHTS and YDEGEE.

The V call is TRBV5-1, the J call TRBJ2-7; D may correspond to TRBD1 or TRBD2 (5 bases each). In germline, CDR1 is SGHRS, CDR2 YFSETQ. V gave up 5 bases and J gave up 2 bases, with 11 bases separating them. This CDR3 comprises 13 residues. CDR3 residues: CASRGDGPYEQYF. The CDR3 bases are TGCGCCAGCAGAGGGGACGGCCCCTACGAGCAGTACTTC.

The chain combines TRBV12-3 or TRBV12-4 with TRBJ1-5, with D perhaps matching TRBD1 (5 bases). This CDR3 region has 14 residues. V shed 3 bases and J shed 6 bases, with 12 bases lying between them. The CDR3 nucleotides are TGTGCCAGCAGTTTTTCAGGGAGGGGTCAGCCCCAGCATTTT. Translating gives CASSFSGRGQPQHF.

A note on this clonotype: This sequence may be a read error, since a much larger clone differs from it by one base. The rearrangement links TRBV20-1 to TRBJ2-7, with D unclear. There are 14 residues in the CDR3. Per germline, CDR1 DFQATT and CDR2 SNEGSKA (reference sequence). CDR3 DNA: TGCAGTGATAGACGGACCGCCTACCTCTACGAGCAGTACTTC. Its translation is CSDRRTAYLYEQYF.

The chain joins TRBV7-9 to TRBJ2-7; tentative D call: TRBD1 (6 bases). Trimming cost V 5 bases and J 5 bases, with 25 bases left between them. The V gene's germline CDR1 is SEHNR and CDR2 FQNEAQ (reference sequence). CDR3 length: 17 residues. CDR3 loop: CASSTTITGQFSDEQYF. CDR3 in DNA: TGTGCCAGCAGCACCACCATAACAGGGCAGTTTAGCGACGAGCAGTACTTC.